The 18 T cell receptor beta chains below come from one sample, sequenced in a study of T cell repertoires in cytomegalovirus infection. TCRdb called the reads again in MiXCR, with one record for every CDR3 protein. The sample includes around 300,000 distinct CDR3 sequences, roughly a fifth seen only once; the top ten take 15% to 20%. Their recognized antigens are unknown. The material was cultured PBMCs, obtained from culture after CMV antigen stimulation. Source of these receptors: a human donor in good health (CMV status not recorded). Some clones in this sample may be carry-over from other donors' samples.

This clonotype was seen a few times. This chain links TRBV30 with TRBJ1-5; 8 positions agree with TRBD1. V was pared by 0 bases and J by 7 bases, with 11 bases of the junction left unmatched. The CDR3 length is 16 residues. Germline V lookup: CDR1 GTSNPN, CDR2 SVGIG (reference sequence). CDR3 nucleotide sequence: TGTGCCTGGAGTGTACGTTTGGGACAGGATGGCCAGCCCCAGCATTTT. As protein: CAWSVRLGQDGQPQHF.

The chain is built from TRBV4-3 and TRBJ1-4; D gene uncertain. V was clipped by 4 bases and J by 3 bases, with 12 bases between them. Looked up from germline, CDR1 is LGHNA and CDR2 is YSLEER. This CDR3 spans 15 amino acids. The CDR3: CASSLLAIANEKLFF. CDR3 nucleotides: TGCGCCAGCAGCCTCCTCGCCATCGCTAATGAAAAACTGTTTTTT.

This rearrangement joins TRBV5-5 to TRBJ1-2; D gene uncertain. The CDR3 spans 13 residues. The germline V and J ends were trimmed by 1 base and 1 base, with 5 bases remaining between them. Germline assignment: CDR1 SGHKS and CDR2 YYEKEE (reference sequence). The CDR3 here is CASSLQSNYGYTF. The CDR3 DNA is TGTGCCAGCAGCTTGCAGAGTAACTATGGCTACACCTTC.

This clonotype came up a few times. In nucleotides, the CDR3 is TGTGCCACCACGGGAGGGTCCTATAATTCACCCCTCCACTTT. This translates into CATTGGSYNSPLHF. J is TRBJ1-6 and V is TRBV2; D gene ambiguous. CDR3 length equals 14 residues. The germline V and J ends were trimmed by 10 bases and 1 base, with 11 bases remaining between them. In germline, CDR1 is SNHLY, CDR2 FYNNEI.

This chain links TRBV27 with TRBJ2-1, with 12 bases matching TRBD2. CDR1 MNHEY and CDR2 SMNVEV come from the germline V gene (reference sequence). This CDR3 is built from 17 residues. After removal of 4 bases from V and 1 base from J, the junction contained 5 bases not matched to a gene. CDR3: CASSSRLAGESYNEQFF. CDR3 DNA: TGTGCCAGCAGTTCCCGACTAGCGGGAGAGTCCTACAATGAGCAGTTCTTC.

The chain recombines TRBV20-1 with TRBJ2-5; 9 bases agree with TRBD2. CDR3 length: 15 amino acids. Germline assignment: CDR1 DFQATT and CDR2 SNEGSKA (reference sequence). The junction had 9 bases not matched to a gene; V was cut back by 6 bases and J by 1 base. CDR3 residues: CSAQETSGGQETQYF. The CDR3 DNA sequence: TGCAGTGCCCAGGAGACTAGCGGAGGCCAAGAGACCCAGTACTTC.

V gene TRBV23-1 combines with J gene TRBJ2-2, with D hard to call. TRBV23-1 is placed among ORFs of uncertain function. Trimming left V 7 bases short and J 0 bases short, with 18 bases between. This CDR3 spans 17 amino acids. This CDR3 is CASTPWGRAANTGELFF. CDR3 coding DNA: TGCGCCAGCACCCCTTGGGGTCGGGCCGCGAACACCGGGGAGCTGTTTTTT.

This clonotype was detected ten times or more. CDR3: CASSWRPTSGKETQYF. DNA of the CDR3: TGTGCCAGCAGCTGGAGACCGACTAGCGGGAAAGAGACCCAGTACTTC. The chain combines TRBV7-2 with TRBJ2-5, with 11 bases lining up with TRBD2. CDR1 and CDR2 (germline): SGHTA, FQGNSA. The CDR3 extends over 16 amino acids. V gave up 4 bases and J gave up 3 bases; unmatched junction bases: 7.

The J gene is TRBJ1-3, the V gene TRBV10-2; TRBD1 is a possible D gene (5 bases). V was clipped by 3 bases and J by 2 bases, with 8 bases between them. The CDR3 loop spans 14 amino acids. Germline V lookup: CDR1 WSHSY, CDR2 SAAADI. The CDR3 DNA reads TGCGCCAGCAGTGAATCGGGGGCTGGAAACACCATATATTTT. This translates into CASSESGAGNTIYF.

The sample holds many counts of this clonotype. J is TRBJ2-3 and V is TRBV7-2; 7 nucleotides agree with TRBD2. The CDR3 is made up of 15 amino acids. The germline gives CDR1 SGHTA, CDR2 FQGNSA. V shed 1 base, J shed 5 bases, and the junction held 6 bases outside the gene matches. The CDR3 bases are TGTGCCAGCAGCTTAGAGGCGGGAGCTGGAGATACGCAGTATTTT. Translating gives CASSLEAGAGDTQYF.

This clonotype was seen repeatedly, ten times or more. The rearrangement links TRBV6-5 to TRBJ2-5; D call uncertain. Trimming cost V 0 bases and J 0 bases, with 5 bases left between them. This CDR3 has 14 residues. Germline lookup yields CDR1 MNHEY and CDR2 SVGAGI. CDR3 sequence reads: CASSYSRNQETQYF. CDR3 DNA sequence: TGTGCCAGCAGTTACTCGCGGAACCAAGAGACCCAGTACTTC.

Many counts were recorded for this clonotype. The chain is built from TRBV7-8 and TRBJ2-7; D is perhaps TRBD1 or TRBD2 (6 bases each). The CDR3 sequence is 16 residues long. The V gene's germline CDR1 is SGHVS and CDR2 FQNEAQ. The germline V and J ends were trimmed by 2 bases and 7 bases, with 21 bases remaining between them. In DNA, the CDR3 is TGTGCCAGCAGCTTAAAGTCCGCCGGGGGCCTGGGAGAGCAGTACTTC. This gives the protein CASSLKSAGGLGEQYF.

The sample holds many counts of this clonotype. This chain links TRBV7-2 with TRBJ2-1; D is undetermined. V was trimmed by 5 bases and J by 5 bases, leaving 19 bases between them. CDR1 and CDR2 from the germline V gene are SGHTA and FQGNSA. The CDR3 contains 16 residues. The CDR3 DNA reads TGTGCCAGCAGCGAACGCCGATGGGCGGTAGACAATGAGCAGTTCTTC. Its protein product is CASSERRWAVDNEQFF.

This clonotype was seen many times. The chain recombines TRBV7-2 with TRBJ2-5; the D gene is possibly TRBD2 (6 bases). Per the germline V gene, CDR1 is SGHTA and CDR2 is FQGNSA. The CDR3 is 15 residues long. Trimming removed 5 bases from V and 5 bases from J, with 18 bases in between. CDR3 nucleotides: TGTGCCAGCAGCGCCGGGACTGCCCTGGGGGAGACCCAGTACTTC. It codes for CASSAGTALGETQYF.

The table lists this clonotype with a few counts. The chain uses TRBV15 and TRBJ2-3, with 7 bases aligning to TRBD2. Looked up from germline, CDR1 is LNHNV and CDR2 is YYDKDF (reference sequence). V lost 4 bases, J lost 0 bases, and 1 base stayed unmatched. The CDR3 loop spans 14 amino acids. The CDR3: CATSMGLSTDTQYF. The CDR3 region has the DNA TGTGCCACCAGCATGGGACTAAGCACAGATACGCAGTATTTT.

There are a few counts of this clonotype. For the CDR3, the DNA is TGCAGTGCTAACGAATGGGGGGCAGCTAATGAAAAACTGTTTTTT. It specifies CSANEWGAANEKLFF. The chain employs TRBV20-1 and TRBJ1-4; D possibly corresponds to TRBD1 (6 bases). The CDR3 length is 15 residues. Germline CDR1 is DFQATT and CDR2 is SNEGSKA (reference sequence). The germline V and J ends were trimmed by 4 bases and 3 bases, with 15 bases remaining between them.

There are a few counts of this clonotype. The rearrangement links TRBV15 to TRBJ1-1; TRBD1 matches at 7 bases. With 6 bases clipped from V and 1 base from J, the junction kept 8 bases outside the gene matches. Germline V gene sequence: CDR1 LNHNV, CDR2 YYDKDF (reference sequence). The CDR3 totals 15 residues. Here the CDR3 DNA reads TGTGCCACCAGTCGGACAGGTCCAGGGAACACTGAAGCTTTCTTT. Translation gives CATSRTGPGNTEAFF.

This clonotype has just a few counts. CDR3: CASSYPGLAEMYQETQYF. The CDR3 DNA reads TGTGCCAGCAGCTATCCGGGACTAGCGGAGATGTACCAAGAGACCCAGTACTTC. The V call is TRBV6-2 or TRBV6-3, the J call TRBJ2-5, with 11 bases identical to TRBD2. The CDR3 extends over 18 amino acids. The germline V gene encodes CDR1 MNHEY and CDR2 SVGEGT. Trimming at V came to 6 bases and at J to 0 bases, leaving 12 bases not matched to a gene.